The clone carrying this T cell receptor (beta chain) appeared many times. The sequenced fragment ends 3 residues before the CDR3 boundary, so the rest is inferred from the germline J gene. These data are taken from a study of T cell clonality in common variable immunodeficiency. The CDR3 extends over 14 amino acids. Trimming pared 4 bases from V and 1 base from J, leaving 11 bases between. CDR1 and CDR2 (germline): SGHNT, YYREEE (reference sequence). Clones were read by immunoSEQ multiplex PCR, and TCRdb kept only the in-frame ones, dropping some. The sample contains about 50,000 clones, none of them singletons.

Material: peripheral blood mononuclear cells. This TCR was sampled from a person aged 18 to 75 in good health. This chain uses TRBV5-4 with TRBJ1-2; D unclear. The sequenced CDR3 bases are TGTGCCAGCAGCAAGCAGGAATTTAACTATGGC. Protein: CASSKQEFNYG. The full CDR3 protein is CASSKQEFNYGYTF.